These 27 T cell receptor beta chains originate from one sample sequenced in a study of T cells after posttransplantation cyclophosphamide. Treatment was busulfan-fludarabine conditioning, a marrow graft, and cyclophosphamide on days +3 and +4. Data came from immunoSEQ multiplex PCR; TCRdb stores just in-frame clones and leaves some out. The sample has 15,000 to 20,000 clones; roughly 87% are singletons. The source was PBMCs, collected after allogeneic stem cell transplant with posttransplant cyclophosphamide. Receptor source: a female patient between 40 and 50 years old who received an allogeneic stem cell transplant from a related donor, was CMV-positive, and had no GVHD. T cells may partly derive from the graft donor.

The chain couples TRBV4-1 to TRBJ1-1, with 7 bases identical to TRBD1. Trimming cost V 1 base and J 2 bases; bases outside gene matches: 13. CDR3 length equals 18 residues. In germline, CDR1 is MGHRA, CDR2 YSYEKL. CDR3 in DNA: TGCGCCAGCAGCCAAGGTAGGGGGATAGGGACAGTAAACACTGAAGCTTTCTTT. Translating it yields CASSQGRGIGTVNTEAFF.

This clone occurred a few times. V is TRBV5-1 and J is TRBJ2-1; 9 bases fit TRBD2. CDR3 length: 18 residues. V shed 0 bases and J 4 bases; nucleotides not matched to a gene: 11. Germline V lookup: CDR1 SGHRS, CDR2 YFSETQ. CDR3 in DNA: TGCGCCAGCAGCTTGGTGCTAGCGGGGTCCGTGGGATACAATGAGCAGTTCTTC. This sequence encodes CASSLVLAGSVGYNEQFF.

This rearrangement joins TRBV4-2 to TRBJ2-7; 14 bases are shared with TRBD2. This CDR3 spans 18 amino acids. Unmatched junction bases numbered 5, after V lost 1 base and J lost 0 bases. Germline loops: CDR1 LGHNA, CDR2 YNFKEQ. CDR3 amino acids: CASSQGLAGGPGSYEQYF. The CDR3 DNA follows: TGTGCCAGCAGCCAAGGACTAGCGGGAGGGCCCGGCTCCTACGAGCAGTACTTC.

This sequence joins TRBV11-3 and TRBJ2-1, with 7 bases identical to TRBD2. Germline assignment: CDR1 SGHNT and CDR2 YENEEA. The CDR3 loop spans 14 amino acids. The trim removed 4 bases at V and 8 bases at J, leaving 8 bases unmatched. The CDR3 DNA is TGTGCCAGCAGCTCCAACAGTGGGGGGGATGAGCAGTTCTTC. Its protein product is CASSSNSGGDEQFF.

The chain has TRBV6-1 and TRBJ1-2; TRBD1 matches at 8 bases. J gave up 3 bases and V 0 bases, and 6 bases lay outside the gene matches. The germline gives CDR1 MNHNS, CDR2 SASEGT. This CDR3 has 16 residues. The CDR3 coding sequence is TGTGCCAGCAGTGAAGCGCAGGGGGCCGTTTACTATGGCTACACCTTC. Residues: CASSEAQGAVYYGYTF.

A single count supports this clone. The CDR3 protein is CASSKTQGDYEQYF. CDR3 DNA: TGTGCCAGTAGTAAAACGCAGGGGGACTACGAGCAGTACTTC. This chain connects TRBV19 to TRBJ2-7; TRBD1 matches 7 bases. V lost 4 bases, J lost 3 bases, and 6 bases stayed unmatched. The CDR3 is made up of 14 amino acids. Germline CDR1 and CDR2: LNHDA and SQIVND (reference sequence). Filled out from reference TRBV19 and TRBJ2-7, the complete variable domain reads DGGITQSPKYLFRKEGQNVTLSCEQNLNHDAMYWYRQDPGQGLRLIYYSQIVNDFQKGDIAEGYSVSREKKESFPLTVTSAQKNPTAFYLCASSKTQGDYEQYFGPGTRLTVT.

J is TRBJ2-1 and V is TRBV9; 8 bases are a match to TRBD2. V lost 3 bases to trimming and J lost 2 bases; unmatched junction nucleotides: 7. CDR3 size: 16 residues. In germline, CDR1 is SGDLS, CDR2 YYNGEE. The CDR3 DNA reads TGTGCCAGCAGCGCCCAAGGACTAGCTGCCTACAATGAGCAGTTCTTC. Its translation is CASSAQGLAAYNEQFF.

The chain links TRBV5-1 to TRBJ2-7, with D perhaps TRBD1 (5 bases). V was trimmed by 0 bases and J by 3 bases, leaving 10 bases between them. CDR1 SGHRS and CDR2 YFSETQ come from the germline V gene. The CDR3 is 14 residues long. Here the CDR3 DNA reads TGCGCCAGCAGCTTGGCAGGGATATTCTACGAGCAGTACTTC. Its protein product is CASSLAGIFYEQYF.

The chain has TRBV9 and TRBJ2-3; D remains unclear. Germline lookup yields CDR1 SGDLS and CDR2 YYNGEE. This CDR3 has 15 amino acids. Trimming cost V 6 bases and J 2 bases, with 16 bases left between them. This chain's CDR3 is CASNPPLAYTDTQYF. DNA for the CDR3: TGTGCCAGCAACCCCCCCCTTGCCTACACAGATACGCAGTATTTT.

This clone has more than one count but fewer than ten. The chain has TRBV28 and TRBJ1-1, with 12 nucleotides matching TRBD1. CDR1 MDHEN and CDR2 SYDVKM come from the germline V gene. The CDR3 is made up of 15 amino acids. The V segment lost 6 bases and the J segment 11 bases; nucleotides outside the gene matches: 13. The CDR3 is CASSRPGQGARQAFF. The CDR3 coding sequence is TGTGCCAGCAGCCGTCCGGGACAGGGGGCTCGGCAGGCTTTCTTT.

The chain has TRBV4-1 and TRBJ2-7; D possibly corresponds to TRBD2 (5 bases). CDR3 size: 16 residues. Germline V gene data show CDR1 as MGHRA and CDR2 as YSYEKL. The V end was cut by 0 bases, the J end by 5 bases, with 17 bases between. The CDR3 reads CASSQDPSGYRHEQYF. CDR3 in DNA: TGCGCCAGCAGCCAAGATCCTTCGGGGTATCGGCACGAGCAGTACTTC.

The rearrangement links TRBV13 to TRBJ1-2; the match to TRBD1 covers 7 bases. This CDR3 comprises 17 residues. Germline V gives CDR1 PRHDT, CDR2 FYEKMQ (reference sequence). With 3 bases clipped from V and 4 bases from J, the junction kept 14 bases outside the gene matches. This CDR3 reads CASSLALRDRGFYGYTF. The CDR3 nucleotides are TGTGCCAGCAGCTTGGCCCTCCGGGACAGAGGGTTCTATGGCTACACCTTC.

This rearrangement joins TRBV28 to TRBJ2-2, with TRBD2 matching over 12 bases. Germline CDR1 reads MDHEN; CDR2 reads SYDVKM. CDR3 length equals 16 residues. Trimming at V came to 6 bases and at J to 5 bases, leaving 7 bases not matched to a gene. The CDR3, as DNA: TGTGCCAGCAGAAATTCCGGGACTAGCGGGACCGGGGAGCTGTTTTTT. Amino acids: CASRNSGTSGTGELFF.

The V call is TRBV10-3, the J call TRBJ2-1, with 9 bases matching TRBD1. Germline CDR1 and CDR2: ENHRY and SYGVKD. This CDR3 comprises 14 residues. J was trimmed by 5 bases and V by 7 bases; bases with no gene match: 6. DNA of the CDR3: TGTGCCATCAAAACCGGGACAGGGAACAATGAGCAGTTCTTC. This codes for CAIKTGTGNNEQFF.

The V and J genes are TRBV7-9 and TRBJ2-2; D is perhaps TRBD1 (8 bases). This CDR3 spans 18 amino acids. Trimming pared 1 base from V and 3 bases from J, leaving 18 bases between. The germline V gene encodes CDR1 SEHNR and CDR2 FQNEAQ (reference sequence). CDR3: CASSLEYRGGRHTGELFF. The CDR3 DNA follows: TGTGCCAGCAGCTTAGAGTACAGGGGGGGTCGTCACACCGGGGAGCTGTTTTTT.

This chain uses TRBV29-1 with TRBJ2-1; TRBD2 matches 8 bases. Germline V gene data show CDR1 as SQVTM and CDR2 as ANQGSEA. V shed 4 bases and J 6 bases; nucleotides not matched to a gene: 5. The CDR3 loop spans 13 amino acids. The DNA of the CDR3 is TGCAGCGTTGCGGGACTAGGGGGCAATGAGCAGTTCTTC. This sequence encodes CSVAGLGGNEQFF.

This sequence joins TRBV7-3 and TRBJ2-3; 12 bases are a match to TRBD2. The germline V gene encodes CDR1 SGHTA and CDR2 FQGTGA. Trimming at V came to 5 bases and at J to 1 base, leaving 7 bases not matched to a gene. The CDR3 extends over 17 amino acids. CDR3 coding DNA: TGTGCCAGCAGCACCGGGACTAGCGGGTATCGCACAGATACGCAGTATTTT. This gives the protein CASSTGTSGYRTDTQYF.

The V gene is TRBV6-6, the J gene TRBJ2-7; 14 bases align to TRBD2. CDR1 is MNHNY and CDR2 is SVGAGI in the germline V gene (reference sequence). Trimming removed 5 bases from V and 0 bases from J; junction bases left unmatched: 3. The CDR3 consists of 16 residues. The CDR3 nucleotides read TGTGCCAGCAGTGCAGGACTAGCGGGAGGCTCCTACGAGCAGTACTTC. It specifies CASSAGLAGGSYEQYF.

The chain has TRBV9 and TRBJ2-2; TRBD2 matches 8 bases. CDR3 length: 19 amino acids. After removal of 0 bases from V and 0 bases from J, the junction contained 10 bases not matched to a gene. Germline CDR1 is SGDLS and CDR2 is YYNGEE. The DNA of the CDR3 is TGTGCCAGCAGCGTAGCGGTCAGGGCTAGCGGGCCGAACACCGGGGAGCTGTTTTTT. Translation gives CASSVAVRASGPNTGELFF. Full variable domain (outside the CDR3, taken from reference TRBV9 and TRBJ2-2): DSGVTQTPKHLITATGQRVTLRCSPRSGDLSVYWYQQSLDQGLQFLIQYYNGEERAKGNILERFSAQQFPDLHSELNLSSLELGDSALYFCASSVAVRASGPNTGELFFGEGSRLTVL.

This clone is a singleton in its sample. The chain employs TRBV28 and TRBJ2-6; the match to TRBD1 covers 10 bases. CDR1 and CDR2 (germline): MDHEN, SYDVKM. This CDR3 has 18 residues. Germline trimming cut 4 bases from V and 2 bases from J; bases unmatched to any gene: 8. The CDR3, as DNA: TGTGCCAGCAGTTCTCGGCCCGGGACAGGGGCTGGGGCCAACGTCCTGACTTTC. Amino acid sequence: CASSSRPGTGAGANVLTF.

V and J are TRBV30 and TRBJ2-2, with D tentatively TRBD1 (5 bases). Germline V gives CDR1 GTSNPN, CDR2 SVGIG (reference sequence). The CDR3 totals 15 residues. With 2 bases removed from V and 0 bases from J, the gap between germline ends came to 10 bases. The CDR3 spells CAWSTGPANTGELFF. CDR3 nucleotides: TGTGCCTGGAGTACAGGACCCGCGAACACCGGGGAGCTGTTTTTT.

The chain combines TRBV7-2 with TRBJ1-5, with D possibly being TRBD1 (5 bases). The CDR3 runs to 13 residues. CDR1 and CDR2 from the germline V gene are SGHTA and FQGNSA. With 6 bases removed from V and 5 bases from J, the gap between germline ends came to 11 bases. CDR3 coding DNA: TGTGCCAGCAGTTCCCGGGGGGATCAGCCCCAGCATTTT. Amino acid sequence: CASSSRGDQPQHF.

This clone has only one observation. The chain has TRBV28 and TRBJ2-4; D might be TRBD2 (5 bases). Trimming removed 3 bases at V and 0 bases at J, with 9 bases between. The CDR3 loop spans 15 amino acids. The germline gives CDR1 MDHEN, CDR2 SYDVKM. The chain's CDR3 is CASSFEGGAKNIQYF. CDR3 sequence (DNA): TGTGCCAGCAGTTTTGAAGGAGGAGCCAAAAACATTCAGTACTTC.

The chain uses TRBV28 and TRBJ1-3, with D uncertain. Trimming removed 1 base at V and 0 bases at J, with 7 bases between. The CDR3 loop spans 15 amino acids. Germline V gene data show CDR1 as MDHEN and CDR2 as SYDVKM. Written as DNA, the CDR3 is TGTGCCAGCAGTTTATACGGGAGCTCTGGAAACACCATATATTTT. Translated: CASSLYGSSGNTIYF.

The chain carries TRBV29-1 and TRBJ1-6; no firm D call. Germline lookup yields CDR1 SQVTM and CDR2 ANQGSEA. The CDR3 spans 12 residues. V lost 4 bases, J lost 5 bases, and 6 bases lay in between. The CDR3 DNA reads TGCAGCGTTGCGCAGGATAATTCACCCCTCCACTTT. This sequence encodes CSVAQDNSPLHF.

This clone was detected once. The gene calls are TRBV10-3 and TRBJ2-1; the match to TRBD2 covers 10 bases. V lost 3 bases and J lost 5; bases outside the gene matches: 7. The CDR3 has 16 residues. Germline CDR1 reads ENHRY; CDR2 reads SYGVKD. CDR3 DNA: TGTGCCATCAGTGATACCAGCGGGAGGGGAGACAATGAGCAGTTCTTC. Translation gives CAISDTSGRGDNEQFF.

This chain uses TRBV5-4 with TRBJ1-2; D is perhaps TRBD1 (6 bases). The V end lost 3 bases, the J end lost 6 bases, and 12 bases lay between the germline ends. Germline assignment: CDR1 SGHNT and CDR2 YYREEE (reference sequence). The CDR3 contains 13 residues. The CDR3 DNA reads as TGTGCCAGCAGCTCCGGACAGAGGGATGGCTACACCTTC. As protein: CASSSGQRDGYTF.